The 9 T cell receptor beta chains given below trace back to one sample, sequenced in a study of T cell changes during pregnancy in multiple sclerosis. The repertoire was sequenced with immunoSEQ multiplex PCR; TCRdb's copy has only in-frame clones and lacks some. The table shows tens of thousands of clones, with approximately 80% occurring only once. The sequences come from CD8+ T cells from peripheral blood mononuclear cells, collected in the first trimester of pregnancy. These TCRs come from a female donor in good health, enrolled as a control in a pregnancy study.

The gene calls are TRBV6-1 and TRBJ1-5, with 10 positions matching TRBD1. Looked up from germline, CDR1 is MNHNS and CDR2 is SASEGT. The V and J ends lost 0 bases and 10 bases, in that order; junction bases with no gene match: 9. The CDR3 is 16 amino acids. The CDR3 sequence is CASSEAESTGGNPQHF. The DNA for the CDR3 is TGTGCCAGCAGTGAAGCCGAATCGACAGGGGGCAATCCCCAGCATTTT.

This rearrangement joins TRBV7-8 to TRBJ1-1, with D possibly being TRBD1 (5 bases). The CDR3 runs 12 residues. V shed 1 base and J shed 8 bases, with 8 bases lying between them. In germline, CDR1 is SGHVS, CDR2 FQNEAQ. This chain's CDR3 is CASSLVRQEAFF. The CDR3 DNA sequence: TGTGCCAGCAGCTTAGTTAGACAGGAAGCTTTCTTT.

The chain combines TRBV10-3 with TRBJ1-1, with a possible D match to TRBD1 (5 bases). This CDR3 has 15 amino acids. CDR1 is ENHRY and CDR2 is SYGVKD in the germline V gene. V was shortened by 0 bases and J by 4 bases, with 12 bases between the two germline ends. In DNA, the CDR3 is TGTGCCATCAGTGAGTCAGCCAGGGAAGGCACTGAAGCTTTCTTT. Residues: CAISESAREGTEAFF.

V usage is TRBV7-9 and J usage is TRBJ2-2, with unresolved D. V was cut by 6 bases and J by 5 bases, with 13 bases left in between. CDR1 is SEHNR and CDR2 is FQNEAQ in the germline V gene (reference sequence). The length of the CDR3 is 14 residues. This chain's CDR3 is CASSSTPGTGELFF. The CDR3 DNA is TGTGCCAGCAGTTCTACCCCAGGTACCGGGGAGCTGTTTTTT.

This rearrangement joins TRBV9 to TRBJ2-7; D might be TRBD2 (6 bases). Germline V lookup: CDR1 SGDLS, CDR2 YYNGEE. This CDR3 is 15 amino acids long. V shed 0 bases and J shed 4 bases, with 14 bases lying between them. The chain's CDR3 is CASSVGDSGTYEQYF. The CDR3 DNA follows: TGTGCCAGCAGCGTAGGAGACAGTGGGACTTACGAGCAGTACTTC.

The chain couples TRBV5-6 to TRBJ2-7, with D possibly being TRBD1 (6 bases). The germline CDR1 and CDR2 sequences are SGHDT and YYEEEE. Deletions cut 4 bases from V and 4 bases from J, with 12 bases between. The CDR3 has 13 residues. The chain's CDR3 is CASSTGTNYEQYF. In nucleotides, the CDR3 is TGTGCCAGCAGCACCGGGACAAATTACGAGCAGTACTTC.

This chain links TRBV6-1 with TRBJ2-1; D is unclear. The ends were cut back, 6 bases at V and 6 bases at J, with 6 bases in the middle. Germline CDR1 is MNHNS and CDR2 is SASEGT. The CDR3 runs to 11 residues. Here the CDR3 reads CASSLSNEQFF. DNA of the CDR3: TGTGCCAGCAGCCTAAGCAATGAGCAGTTCTTC.

The gene calls are TRBV4-1 and TRBJ2-5, with 13 bases identical to TRBD2. CDR1 MGHRA and CDR2 YSYEKL come from the germline V gene. The CDR3 is made up of 20 amino acids. The trim removed 0 bases at V and 5 bases at J, leaving 15 bases unmatched. Here the CDR3 DNA reads TGCGCCAGCAGCCAAGAAAGTGGAGTGGGACTAGCGGGACTCGGGGAGACCCAGTACTTC. Amino acids: CASSQESGVGLAGLGETQYF.

The chain recombines TRBV11-1 with TRBJ2-5; 7 bases map to TRBD1. V shed 4 bases and J 0 bases; nucleotides not matched to a gene: 5. Germline-derived CDR1 and CDR2 are SGHAT and FQDESV (reference sequence). This CDR3 has 15 residues. CDR3 coding DNA: TGTGCCAGCAGCTCAGGAACAGGGGACCAAGAGACCCAGTACTTC. It is translated as CASSSGTGDQETQYF.